The subject of this entry is one T cell receptor (beta chain). Using immunoSEQ multiplex PCR, the repertoire was profiled, and TCRdb retains in-frame clones only, with some absent. Of roughly 100,000 clones listed, just over 90% are singletons. The CDR3 totals 16 residues. Germline CDR1 reads KGHSH; CDR2 reads LQKENI. V lost 3 bases and J lost 7; bases outside the gene matches: 7. The data belong to a study of T cell changes during pregnancy in multiple sclerosis. Sequenced material: peripheral blood, taken in the second trimester of pregnancy. J is TRBJ2-1 and V is TRBV18, with 12 positions matching TRBD2. This receptor was taken from a female donor in good health, enrolled as a control in a pregnancy study. The CDR3 sequence is CASSPVGLAGRNEQFF. The CDR3 nucleotides are TGTGCCAGCTCACCGGTCGGACTAGCGGGGAGGAATGAGCAGTTCTTC.